Reported below is one TCR beta chain. Its antigen is currently unknown. PCR amplification relied on 60 Vbeta primers (plus 13 Jbeta primers). Assay: immunoSEQ multiplex PCR; the TCRdb copy retains only in-frame clones and omits some. The profile shows roughly 180,000 clones, roughly 82% of them singletons. This sample is drawn from a study of cytomegalovirus exposure and HLA in healthy donors. Study-wide results and caveats: A later examination showed that TCR association rates differed by HLA locus, with DRB1 most and HLA-C fewest.

Nominal health characterized the donors when sampled, though unrecorded immune exposures were likely. Germline V gene sequence: CDR1 WNHNN, CDR2 SYGVQD (reference sequence). The V and J ends lost 3 bases and 0 bases, in that order; junction bases with no gene match: 4. This CDR3 region has 16 residues. The source material was PBMCs. The receptor comes from a girl under 10 years old in good health and CMV-seropositive. The chain combines TRBV10-1 with TRBJ2-2; 7 bases align to TRBD2. CDR3 sequence (DNA): TGCGCCAGCAGTGAATTAGCGGGTTCGAACACCGGGGAGCTGTTTTTT. It yields the protein CASSELAGSNTGELFF.